What follows are 15 T cell receptor beta chains derived from one specimen sequenced in a study of beta chain features in type 1 diabetes. Expressed TCRB transcripts were sequenced because the entire RNA isolate underwent reverse transcription. The data were produced by immunoSEQ multiplex PCR, yet TCRdb's version contains in-frame clones alone and is incomplete. The table lists roughly 150,000 clones, 11% of them singletons. The sequenced material came from central memory CD4+ T cells from blood. All receptors come from a young man in good health.

The rearrangement joins TRBV27 to TRBJ1-5, with 8 positions matching TRBD1. The CDR3 is made up of 15 amino acids. CDR1 and CDR2 (germline): MNHEY, SMNVEV (reference sequence). Trimming took 2 bases from V and 4 from J; bases not matched to a gene: 4. The CDR3 reads CASSLRQGRNQPQHF. CDR3 DNA: TGTGCCAGCAGTTTACGACAGGGGAGGAATCAGCCCCAGCATTTT.

This clone was observed at least ten times. V is TRBV11-1 and J is TRBJ2-1, with TRBD2 identical over 7 bases. This CDR3 comprises 14 residues. The germline gives CDR1 SGHAT, CDR2 FQDESV (reference sequence). With V trimmed by 4 bases and J by 4 bases, 4 bases remained unmatched. CDR3 residues: CASSWAGAYNEQFF. In DNA form, the CDR3 reads TGTGCCAGCAGCTGGGCGGGAGCATACAATGAGCAGTTCTTC.

The rearrangement links TRBV11-1 to TRBJ2-7; 8 positions match TRBD2. Unmatched junction bases numbered 6, after V lost 5 bases and J lost 3 bases. This CDR3 spans 14 amino acids. Germline V gene lookup returns CDR1 SGHAT and CDR2 FQDESV (reference sequence). The CDR3 protein is CASSRTGTSYEQYF. Written as DNA, the CDR3 is TGTGCCAGCAGCCGAACCGGGACTAGCTACGAGCAGTACTTC.

V gene TRBV14 combines with J gene TRBJ1-5; D ambiguous. Trimming removed 1 base from V and 5 bases from J, with 6 bases in between. Germline CDR1 and CDR2: SGHDN and FVKESK. The CDR3 is 13 residues long. CDR3 in amino acids: CASSQVFHQPQHF. The CDR3 coding sequence is TGTGCCAGCAGCCAAGTATTTCATCAGCCCCAGCATTTT.

V is TRBV7-3 and J is TRBJ1-2; D gene uncertain. The CDR3 consists of 12 residues. The germline V gene encodes CDR1 SGHTA and CDR2 FQGTGA. V lost 3 bases, J lost 9 bases, and 11 bases lay in between. CDR3 region: CASSFSELRYTF. CDR3 in DNA: TGTGCCAGCAGCTTCTCTGAGCTCCGCTACACCTTC.

The rearrangement joins TRBV30 to TRBJ2-2; the D is unclear. V was clipped by 0 bases and J by 5 bases, with 19 bases between them. The CDR3 is made up of 17 amino acids. Germline-derived CDR1 and CDR2 are GTSNPN and SVGIG (reference sequence). CDR3 loop: CAWSVHADPLGTGELFF. The CDR3 nucleotides read TGTGCCTGGAGTGTACATGCCGACCCCCTAGGGACCGGGGAGCTGTTTTTT.

This clone was detected only a few times. CDR3 region: CASSSRAGGFTDTQYF. The CDR3 region has the DNA TGTGCCAGCAGCTCAAGGGCCGGGGGATTCACAGATACGCAGTATTTT. The chain links TRBV5-4 to TRBJ2-3, with D maybe TRBD2 (6 bases). The germline gives CDR1 SGHNT, CDR2 YYREEE (reference sequence). The V and J ends lost 3 bases and 2 bases respectively, with 16 bases between them. The CDR3 length is 16 residues.

The chain couples TRBV30 to TRBJ1-4; D perhaps matches TRBD1 (5 bases). Germline V CDR1 and CDR2: GTSNPN, SVGIG (reference sequence). The CDR3 covers 14 residues. V lost 4 bases, J lost 8 bases, and 17 bases lay in between. The CDR3 spells CAWNPGRVKEKLFF. CDR3 DNA sequence: TGTGCCTGGAACCCCGGCAGGGTGAAAGAAAAACTGTTTTTT.

V and J are TRBV7-3 and TRBJ1-6; the D gene is possibly TRBD1 (6 bases). Trimming left V 6 bases short and J 4 bases short, with 10 bases between. The CDR3 length is 14 residues. From germline, CDR1 is SGHTA and CDR2 FQGTGA. Written as DNA, the CDR3 is TGTGCCAGCAGGGCCGGACAGTATAATTCACCCCTCCACTTT. It codes for CASRAGQYNSPLHF.

The J gene is TRBJ1-2, the V gene TRBV30; D not resolved. Trimming shortened V by 8 bases and J by 0 bases, and 16 bases separated the two germline ends. Germline CDR1 is GTSNPN and CDR2 is SVGIG (reference sequence). The CDR3 has 14 residues. The CDR3 sequence is CAGLGTSTNYGYTF. DNA for the CDR3: TGTGCCGGCCTGGGAACCTCTACTAACTATGGCTACACCTTC.

The V and J genes are TRBV28 and TRBJ1-5; D remains unclear. V was clipped by 2 bases and J by 5 bases, with 7 bases between them. This CDR3 is 13 amino acids long. The V gene's germline CDR1 is MDHEN and CDR2 SYDVKM. The CDR3 DNA follows: TGTGCCAGCAGTTTAAACACGGATCAGCCCCAGCATTTT. Amino acids: CASSLNTDQPQHF.

The V and J genes are TRBV4-2 and TRBJ2-2, with 11 bases identical to TRBD1. The CDR3 is 16 residues long. V dropped 0 bases and J dropped 4; count of bases not matched to a gene: 1. The V gene's germline CDR1 is LGHNA and CDR2 YNFKEQ. The CDR3 DNA reads TGTGCCAGCAGCCAAGAAGGGACAGGGGGCACCGGGGAGCTGTTTTTT. This sequence encodes CASSQEGTGGTGELFF.

This clone was found a few times. The chain is built from TRBV5-5 and TRBJ2-3; D gene ambiguous. Germline lookup yields CDR1 SGHKS and CDR2 YYEKEE (reference sequence). CDR3 size: 13 residues. Trimming removed 0 bases from V and 3 bases from J, with 5 bases in between. The CDR3 spells CASSLATTDTQYF. The CDR3 nucleotides read TGTGCCAGCAGCTTGGCCACGACAGATACGCAGTATTTT.

This clone was observed a few times. The chain links TRBV6-1 to TRBJ2-3; weak D call: TRBD2 (6 bases). Trimming stripped 7 bases from V and 4 bases from J, with 18 bases between. The germline V gene encodes CDR1 MNHNS and CDR2 SASEGT. This CDR3 is 15 amino acids long. The CDR3 is CASTRLGGVPDTQYF. In DNA form, the CDR3 reads TGTGCCAGCACTCGCCTGGGAGGCGTCCCAGATACGCAGTATTTT.

The gene calls are TRBV4-3 and TRBJ2-1; D is possibly TRBD1 or TRBD2 (5 bases each). CDR1 and CDR2 (germline): LGHNA, YSLEER. The CDR3 covers 14 residues. Deletions cut 2 bases from V and 6 bases from J, with 11 bases between. CDR3 DNA: TGCGCCAGCAGCCAAACTGGGGGAAGCAATGAGCAGTTCTTC. It specifies CASSQTGGSNEQFF.